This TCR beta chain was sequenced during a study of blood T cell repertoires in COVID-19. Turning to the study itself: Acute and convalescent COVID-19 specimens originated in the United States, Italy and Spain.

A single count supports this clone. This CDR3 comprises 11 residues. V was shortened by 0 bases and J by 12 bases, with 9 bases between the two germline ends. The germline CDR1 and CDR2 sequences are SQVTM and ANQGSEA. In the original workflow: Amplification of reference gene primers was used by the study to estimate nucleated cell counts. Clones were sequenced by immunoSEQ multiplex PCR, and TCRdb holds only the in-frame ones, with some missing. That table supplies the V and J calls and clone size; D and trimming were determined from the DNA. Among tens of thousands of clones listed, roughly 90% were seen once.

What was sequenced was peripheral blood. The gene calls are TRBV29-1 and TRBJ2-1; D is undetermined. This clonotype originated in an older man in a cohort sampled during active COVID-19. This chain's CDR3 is CSVEEGRWQFF. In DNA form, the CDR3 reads TGCAGCGTTGAAGAGGGCCGATGGCAGTTCTTC.